The 16 T cell receptor beta chains given below trace back to one sample, sequenced in a study of T-cell memory formation after mild COVID-19. MiXCR, run by TCRdb on the 5' RACE reads, gives a single entry per CDR3 protein. This table holds approximately 440,000 distinct CDR3 sequences, 20% found once. Specimen: PBMCs or a T cell subset sorted from them (not recorded which). These receptor sequences come from an adult woman who had mild COVID-19 (a few samples of this study predate the infection). Cell type and time point are not known.

V is TRBV20-1 and J is TRBJ2-3, with 7 nucleotides matching TRBD2. The junction had 3 bases not matched to a gene; V was cut back by 2 bases and J by 4 bases. The CDR3 is 13 amino acids. Germline CDR1 and CDR2: DFQATT and SNEGSKA (reference sequence). In DNA, the CDR3 is TGCAGTGCTAGAACGGGAGGAGCAGATACGCAGTATTTT. It yields the protein CSARTGGADTQYF.

This clonotype was found many times. This chain connects TRBV7-3 to TRBJ2-1, with D perhaps TRBD2 (6 bases). The CDR3 is made up of 16 amino acids. V was trimmed by 2 bases and J by 0 bases, leaving 11 bases between them. Germline V gene lookup returns CDR1 SGHTA and CDR2 FQGTGA. The CDR3 sequence: CASSLRAGSSYNEQFF. In nucleotides, the CDR3 is TGTGCCAGCAGCTTACGCGCGGGGAGCTCCTACAATGAGCAGTTCTTC.

The rearrangement links TRBV18 to TRBJ2-3; no definite D call. The germline V gene has CDR1 KGHSH and CDR2 LQKENI. CDR3 length: 15 amino acids. V was cut by 3 bases and J by 0 bases, with 10 bases left in between. CDR3 DNA: TGTGCCAGCTCACCCAACAGCCAAAGCACAGATACGCAGTATTTT. Its translation is CASSPNSQSTDTQYF. The full variable domain, with the rest looked up from reference TRBV18 and TRBJ2-3, is NAGVMQNPRHLVRRRGQEARLRCSPMKGHSHVYWYRQLPEEGLKFMVYLQKENIIDESGMPKERFSAEFPKEGPSILRIQQVVRGDSAAYFCASSPNSQSTDTQYFGPGTRLTVL.

This clonotype was observed a few times. V gene TRBV29-1 combines with J gene TRBJ2-5; D possibly corresponds to TRBD2 (6 bases). In germline, CDR1 is SQVTM, CDR2 ANQGSEA. The CDR3 spans 14 residues. V was shortened by 4 bases and J by 2 bases, with 14 bases between the two germline ends. The CDR3: CSVGRDRWQETQYF. CDR3 nucleotides: TGCAGCGTTGGGAGGGATCGGTGGCAAGAGACCCAGTACTTC.

The chain combines TRBV5-1 with TRBJ1-1; TRBD1 is a possible D gene (6 bases). Germline V gene lookup returns CDR1 SGHRS and CDR2 YFSETQ. The ends were cut back, 4 bases at V and 4 bases at J, with 17 bases in the middle. The CDR3 has 15 amino acids. CDR3 loop: CASSISGGGSTEAFF. For the CDR3, the DNA is TGCGCCAGCAGCATCTCCGGGGGCGGGAGCACTGAAGCTTTCTTT.

V and J are TRBV20-1 and TRBJ2-3, with 8 bases fitting TRBD2. This CDR3 contains 15 residues. Germline values: CDR1 DFQATT, CDR2 SNEGSKA (reference sequence). Trimming removed 0 bases from V and 1 base from J; junction bases left unmatched: 3. The CDR3 loop is CSARDRREGTDTQYF. CDR3 sequence (DNA): TGCAGTGCTAGAGATCGGCGGGAGGGCACAGATACGCAGTATTTT.

This clonotype was observed a handful of times. The CDR3 bases are TGTGCCAGCAGCTTAGTGGCAGGTAATTCACCCCTCCACTTT. Translating it yields CASSLVAGNSPLHF. V usage is TRBV13 and J usage is TRBJ1-6; D unclear. The CDR3 loop spans 14 amino acids. Germline values: CDR1 PRHDT, CDR2 FYEKMQ (reference sequence). The V end was cut by 1 base, the J end by 6 bases, with 7 bases between. The whole variable domain, filled in from reference TRBV13 and TRBJ1-6, reads AAGVIQSPRHLIKEKRETATLKCYPIPRHDTVYWYQQGPGQDPQFLISFYEKMQSDKGSIPDRFSAQQFSDYHSELNMSSLELGDSALYFCASSLVAGNSPLHFGNGTRLTVT.

The gene calls are TRBV5-1 and TRBJ2-7; D call uncertain. V lost 1 base to trimming and J lost 0 bases, with 11 bases between them. The CDR3 is 15 residues long. CDR1 SGHRS and CDR2 YFSETQ come from the germline V gene. CDR3 nucleotides: TGCGCCAGCAGCTTGTTTCCGGAACACTCCTACGAGCAGTACTTC. Translation gives CASSLFPEHSYEQYF.

The chain uses TRBV29-1 and TRBJ1-2; D is ambiguous. This CDR3 comprises 15 residues. The V gene's germline CDR1 is SQVTM and CDR2 ANQGSEA. The ends were cut back, 0 bases at V and 8 bases at J, with 19 bases in the middle. CDR3: CSVEDRGRLVGGYTF. CDR3 DNA sequence: TGCAGCGTTGAAGATCGAGGGCGATTGGTAGGGGGCTACACCTTC. Drawing the rest from reference TRBV29-1 and TRBJ1-2, the complete variable domain is SAVISQKPSRDICQRGTSLTIQCQVDSQVTMMFWYRQQPGQSLTLIATANQGSEATYESGFVIDKFPISRPNLTFSTLTVSNMSPEDSSIYLCSVEDRGRLVGGYTFGSGTRLTVV.

This clonotype was seen only a few times. This chain links TRBV5-1 with TRBJ2-5, with 9 bases matching TRBD1. V shed 2 bases, J shed 4 bases, and the junction held 6 bases outside the gene matches. CDR1 SGHRS and CDR2 YFSETQ come from the germline V gene. The CDR3 spans 15 residues. The CDR3 spells CASSFFGTGPETQYF. DNA for the CDR3: TGCGCCAGCAGCTTCTTCGGGACAGGGCCAGAGACCCAGTACTTC.

Only a few counts were recorded for this clonotype. The V call is TRBV7-2, the J call TRBJ2-1, with 7 positions matching TRBD1. Trimming cost V 1 base and J 11 bases; bases outside gene matches: 5. The CDR3 has 13 residues. The V gene's germline CDR1 is SGHTA and CDR2 FQGNSA. CDR3 residues: CASSLEQGSKQFF. CDR3 DNA sequence: TGTGCCAGCAGCTTAGAACAGGGGAGTAAGCAGTTCTTC.

The gene calls are TRBV7-2 and TRBJ1-2; TRBD1 matches 7 bases. Unmatched junction bases numbered 8, after V lost 3 bases and J lost 7 bases. Germline V gene sequence: CDR1 SGHTA, CDR2 FQGNSA. The CDR3 consists of 14 residues. The CDR3 sequence: CASSLWDRSIGYTF. The CDR3 DNA follows: TGTGCCAGCAGCTTGTGGGACAGATCGATTGGCTACACCTTC.

This clonotype was observed a handful of times. The rearrangement joins TRBV19 to TRBJ1-1; TRBD1 might be the D (5 bases). The CDR3 sequence is 12 residues long. V was clipped by 3 bases and J by 5 bases, with 7 bases between them. CDR1 and CDR2 from the germline V gene are LNHDA and SQIVND (reference sequence). Here the CDR3 DNA reads TGTGCCAGTAGTATGGGACTGACTGAAGCTTTCTTT. This encodes CASSMGLTEAFF.

The rearrangement uses TRBV5-1 and TRBJ1-1, with 7 bases that match TRBD1. This CDR3 region has 16 residues. V trimming: 1 base; J trimming: 0 bases; junction bases outside the gene matches: 6. The V gene's germline CDR1 is SGHRS and CDR2 YFSETQ. The chain's CDR3 is CASSLRQGRMNTEAFF. In DNA, the CDR3 is TGCGCCAGCAGCTTGCGACAGGGTCGCATGAACACTGAAGCTTTCTTT.

The chain recombines TRBV30 with TRBJ2-6, with D perhaps TRBD2 (6 bases). Germline loops: CDR1 GTSNPN, CDR2 SVGIG (reference sequence). V dropped 6 bases and J dropped 0 bases, with 6 bases sitting between them. The CDR3 is made up of 13 amino acids. The DNA of the CDR3 is TGTGCCTGCGGGAGCTCTGGGGCCAACGTCCTGACTTTC. This gives the protein CACGSSGANVLTF. The variable domain in full, with the rest retrieved from reference TRBV30 and TRBJ2-6, is SQTIHQWPATLVQPVGSPLSLECTVEGTSNPNLYWYRQAAGRGLQLLFYSVGIGQISSEVPQNLSASRPQDRQFILSSKKLLLSDSGFYLCACGSSGANVLTFGAGSRLTVL.

The V gene is TRBV10-3, the J gene TRBJ2-7; maybe TRBD2 (6 bases). The V gene lost 9 bases and the J gene lost 0 bases, with 12 bases spanning the gap. The V gene's germline CDR1 is ENHRY and CDR2 SYGVKD. The CDR3 sequence is 13 residues long. The CDR3 loop is CAIQRDSSYEQYF. CDR3 nucleotides: TGTGCCATTCAACGGGACTCCTCCTACGAGCAGTACTTC.